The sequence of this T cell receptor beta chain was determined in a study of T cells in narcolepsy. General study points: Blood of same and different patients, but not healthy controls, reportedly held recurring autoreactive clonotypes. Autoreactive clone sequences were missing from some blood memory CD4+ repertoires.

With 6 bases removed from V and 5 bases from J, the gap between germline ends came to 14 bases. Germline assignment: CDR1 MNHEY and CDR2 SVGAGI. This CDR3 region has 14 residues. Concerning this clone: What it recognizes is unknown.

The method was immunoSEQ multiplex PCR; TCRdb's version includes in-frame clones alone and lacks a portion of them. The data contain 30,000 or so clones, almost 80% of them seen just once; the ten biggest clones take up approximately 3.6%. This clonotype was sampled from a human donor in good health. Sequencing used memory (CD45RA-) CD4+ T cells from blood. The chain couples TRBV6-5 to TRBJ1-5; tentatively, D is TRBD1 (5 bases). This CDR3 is CASSRERVDQPQHF. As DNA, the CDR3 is TGTGCCAGCAGCAGGGAGCGGGTGGATCAGCCCCAGCATTTT.